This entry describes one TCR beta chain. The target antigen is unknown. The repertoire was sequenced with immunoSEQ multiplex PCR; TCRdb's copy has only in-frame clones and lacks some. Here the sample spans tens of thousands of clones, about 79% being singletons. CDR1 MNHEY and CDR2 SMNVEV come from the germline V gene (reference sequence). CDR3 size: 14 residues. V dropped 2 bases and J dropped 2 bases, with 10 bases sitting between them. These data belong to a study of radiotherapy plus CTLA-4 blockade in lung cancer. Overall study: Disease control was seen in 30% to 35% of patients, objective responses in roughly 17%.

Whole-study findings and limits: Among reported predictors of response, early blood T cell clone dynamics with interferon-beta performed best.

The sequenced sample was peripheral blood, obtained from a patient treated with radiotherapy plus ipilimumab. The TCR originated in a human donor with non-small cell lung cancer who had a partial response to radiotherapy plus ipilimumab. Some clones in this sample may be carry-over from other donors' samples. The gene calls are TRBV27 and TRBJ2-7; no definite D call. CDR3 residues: CASSLAAIPYEQYF. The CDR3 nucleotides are TGTGCCAGCAGTTTAGCGGCAATTCCCTACGAGCAGTACTTC.